A single sample is the source of the 30 T cell receptor beta chains below, sequenced in a study of beta chain features in type 1 diabetes. General study points: Among all four CD4+ subsets, Type 1 diabetes patients had TCRB CDR3s that were moderately but significantly shorter.

The antigens for these receptors are not known. Expressed TCRB transcripts got sequenced, as all isolated RNA was reverse transcribed. Clones were read by immunoSEQ multiplex PCR, and TCRdb kept only the in-frame ones, dropping some. The sample has hundreds of thousands of clones, about an eighth seen once. The sequenced sample consisted of naive CD4+ T cells from blood. The receptors here all came from a man aged 18 to 30 with type 1 diabetes.

This clone was seen a handful of times. The V gene is TRBV7-2, the J gene TRBJ1-2; D gene ambiguous. Germline V gene data show CDR1 as SGHTA and CDR2 as FQGNSA. The CDR3 spans 13 residues. V lost 5 bases and J lost 4, with 11 bases in between. The CDR3 nucleotides are TGTGCCAGCAGCCTGGAGACCGGCTATGGCTACACCTTC. Protein sequence: CASSLETGYGYTF.

The chain carries TRBV10-3 and TRBJ2-7; 10 nucleotides align to TRBD1. This CDR3 contains 13 residues. From germline, CDR1 is ENHRY and CDR2 SYGVKD. Trimming took 8 bases from V and 7 from J; bases not matched to a gene: 8. CDR3 amino acids: CAIATGQGSEQYF. CDR3 DNA: TGTGCCATCGCTACGGGACAGGGGTCGGAGCAGTACTTC.

The sample holds a few counts of this clone. The chain combines TRBV9 with TRBJ2-1, with D possibly TRBD2 on 5 matching bases. V lost 5 bases and J lost 0, with 9 bases in between. From germline, CDR1 is SGDLS and CDR2 YYNGEE. CDR3 length equals 14 residues. The CDR3 loop reads CASSSASSYNEQFF. CDR3 bases: TGTGCCAGCAGTAGCGCTAGCTCCTACAATGAGCAGTTCTTC. The whole variable domain, filled in from reference TRBV9 and TRBJ2-1, reads DSGVTQTPKHLITATGQRVTLRCSPRSGDLSVYWYQQSLDQGLQFLIQYYNGEERAKGNILERFSAQQFPDLHSELNLSSLELGDSALYFCASSSASSYNEQFFGPGTRLTVL.

The J gene is TRBJ1-1, the V gene TRBV28, with D uncertain. The CDR3 is made up of 12 amino acids. CDR1 and CDR2 (germline): MDHEN, SYDVKM. V was cut by 3 bases and J by 5 bases, with 7 bases left in between. In nucleotides, the CDR3 is TGTGCCAGCAGTTTCGAGGAGACTGAAGCTTTCTTT. This sequence encodes CASSFEETEAFF.

This clone was seen a handful of times. The chain couples TRBV28 to TRBJ2-5; 10 bases line up with TRBD1. The CDR3 has 15 residues. J was trimmed by 0 bases and V by 10 bases; bases with no gene match: 8. Per germline, CDR1 MDHEN and CDR2 SYDVKM. The CDR3 nucleotides are TGTGCCACCCTACCGGGACAGGGGTACCAAGAGACCCAGTACTTC. Protein sequence: CATLPGQGYQETQYF.

With regard to this clone: Other DNA variants within this sample encode the same CDR3. The chain carries TRBV30 and TRBJ1-2; D gene ambiguous. Germline lookup yields CDR1 GTSNPN and CDR2 SVGIG (reference sequence). Trimming left V 4 bases short and J 8 bases short, with 11 bases between. The CDR3 has 11 amino acids. The CDR3 loop reads CAWTRTRGYTF. CDR3 coding DNA: TGTGCCTGGACCAGGACCAGAGGCTACACCTTC.

A note on this clone: This same CDR3 is encoded by further DNA sequences in the sample. This chain links TRBV15 with TRBJ2-2; 10 bases are shared with TRBD2. V lost 3 bases to trimming and J lost 5 bases; unmatched junction nucleotides: 6. From germline, CDR1 is LNHNV and CDR2 YYDKDF (reference sequence). The CDR3 extends over 16 amino acids. CDR3 sequence (DNA): TGTGCCACCAGCAGGCTAGCGGGAGTAGTAACCGGGGAGCTGTTTTTT. Translation gives CATSRLAGVVTGELFF. The entire variable domain, with the rest obtained from reference TRBV15 and TRBJ2-2, is as follows: DAMVIQNPRYQVTQFGKPVTLSCSQTLNHNVMYWYQQKSSQAPKLLFHYYDKDFNNEADTPDNFQSRRPNTSFCFLDIRSPGLGDTAMYLCATSRLAGVVTGELFFGEGSRLTVL.

The rearrangement joins TRBV7-2 to TRBJ2-3, with TRBD2 matching 12 bases. V trimming: 5 bases; J trimming: 2 bases; junction bases outside the gene matches: 11. CDR3 length: 18 amino acids. CDR1 and CDR2 from the germline V gene are SGHTA and FQGNSA. CDR3 bases: TGTGCCAGCAGCCCTGTGGGGACTAGCGGGCTCTCCACAGATACGCAGTATTTT. This gives the protein CASSPVGTSGLSTDTQYF.

The chain joins TRBV19 to TRBJ2-1, with TRBD1 matching 7 bases. There are 13 residues in the CDR3. J was trimmed by 9 bases and V by 5 bases; bases with no gene match: 7. From germline, CDR1 is LNHDA and CDR2 SQIVND (reference sequence). CDR3 coding DNA: TGTGCCAGTAGTTCGCAGGGGGTAGGTGAGCAGTTCTTC. It specifies CASSSQGVGEQFF. The variable domain in full, with the rest retrieved from reference TRBV19 and TRBJ2-1, is DGGITQSPKYLFRKEGQNVTLSCEQNLNHDAMYWYRQDPGQGLRLIYYSQIVNDFQKGDIAEGYSVSREKKESFPLTVTSAQKNPTAFYLCASSSQGVGEQFFGPGTRLTVL.

The chain employs TRBV10-3 and TRBJ1-6; D is undetermined. This CDR3 is 14 amino acids long. The germline V gene has CDR1 ENHRY and CDR2 SYGVKD. V lost 8 bases, J lost 8 bases, and 16 bases lay in between. Written as DNA, the CDR3 is TGTGCCATCTCAGAGTTAGGGTATGATTCACCCCTCCACTTT. Its protein product is CAISELGYDSPLHF.

This clone was observed a handful of times. The chain uses TRBV29-1 and TRBJ2-5, with no clear D. In germline, CDR1 is SQVTM, CDR2 ANQGSEA. V lost 7 bases and J lost 5, with 14 bases in between. This CDR3 region has 12 residues. The CDR3 sequence is CSAKAVWETQYF. The CDR3 coding sequence is TGCAGCGCCAAGGCAGTTTGGGAGACCCAGTACTTC.

This clone came up a few times. CDR3 DNA: TGTGCCAGCGGGGGCGGGGGCCATTACATTACAGATACGCAGTATTTT. This sequence encodes CASGGGGHYITDTQYF. The chain is built from TRBV28 and TRBJ2-3, with D possibly matching TRBD2 (7 bases). Germline values: CDR1 MDHEN, CDR2 SYDVKM. The CDR3 totals 16 residues. Trimming left V 8 bases short and J 3 bases short, with 21 bases between.

DNA for the CDR3: TGTGCCAGCAGCTTAGCGGGCCAGTGGGAGACCCAGTACTTC. Its protein product is CASSLAGQWETQYF. The gene calls are TRBV7-2 and TRBJ2-5; D call uncertain. V was clipped by 0 bases and J by 5 bases, with 10 bases between them. The V gene's germline CDR1 is SGHTA and CDR2 FQGNSA. The length of the CDR3 is 14 residues.

This clone has just a few counts. J is TRBJ2-2 and V is TRBV5-1; tentatively, D is TRBD2 (6 bases). The V end was cut by 0 bases, the J end by 4 bases, with 13 bases between. This CDR3 has 16 residues. The V gene's germline CDR1 is SGHRS and CDR2 YFSETQ. DNA for the CDR3: TGCGCCAGCAGCTTGGCCGGGGACTCACGCACCGGGGAGCTGTTTTTT. Translating it yields CASSLAGDSRTGELFF.

This clone has just a few counts. The chain has TRBV25-1 and TRBJ2-1, with D possibly matching TRBD1 (6 bases). V lost 5 bases and J 6 bases, leaving 20 bases between the germline ends. The V gene's germline CDR1 is MGHDK and CDR2 SYGVNS. The CDR3 totals 16 residues. The CDR3 protein is CASSLGWDMRFNEQFF. CDR3 DNA sequence: TGTGCCAGCAGTCTGGGGTGGGACATGCGATTCAATGAGCAGTTCTTC.

The chain carries TRBV11-2 and TRBJ1-4, with D possibly being TRBD1 (5 bases). Germline V lookup: CDR1 SGHAT, CDR2 FQNNGV. Trimming took off 2 bases at V and 5 bases at J, with 15 bases between the two ends. The CDR3 sequence is 16 residues long. The CDR3 sequence: CASSLLLGPLNEKLFF. CDR3 nucleotide sequence: TGTGCCAGCAGCTTATTGTTGGGACCCCTAAATGAAAAACTGTTTTTT.

This clone was detected a few times. The J gene is TRBJ1-6, the V gene TRBV28; tentative D call: TRBD1 (6 bases). V lost 2 bases and J 10 bases, leaving 15 bases between the germline ends. The germline V gene has CDR1 MDHEN and CDR2 SYDVKM. The CDR3 consists of 15 residues. CDR3 region: CASSLVTGGKSPLHF. The CDR3 DNA reads TGTGCCAGCAGTTTAGTTACCGGGGGCAAGTCACCCCTCCACTTT.

This clone was seen only a few times. The chain has TRBV4-3 and TRBJ2-2, with TRBD1 as a possible D gene (6 bases). The CDR3 is made up of 13 amino acids. CDR1 is LGHNA and CDR2 is YSLEER in the germline V gene. V was shortened by 4 bases and J by 5 bases, with 8 bases between the two germline ends. The CDR3 loop is CASSLQGTGELFF. For the CDR3, the DNA is TGCGCCAGCAGCCTTCAGGGGACCGGGGAGCTGTTTTTT.

V usage is TRBV30 and J usage is TRBJ2-7; D is undetermined. The CDR3 spans 13 residues. CDR1 is GTSNPN and CDR2 is SVGIG in the germline V gene (reference sequence). V lost 2 bases and J lost 2, with 10 bases in between. The CDR3 DNA is TGTGCCTGGAGTATATCAGGTGCCTACGAGCAGTACTTC. Translation gives CAWSISGAYEQYF.

The gene calls are TRBV6-1 and TRBJ2-1; D not certain. The ends were cut back, 4 bases at V and 10 bases at J, with 11 bases in the middle. This CDR3 spans 12 amino acids. Germline V lookup: CDR1 MNHNS, CDR2 SASEGT. DNA of the CDR3: TGTGCCAGCAGTGTAAGGCAGACCGAGCAGTTCTTC. Translating it yields CASSVRQTEQFF.

The V call is TRBV7-2, the J call TRBJ1-4; the D is unclear. There are 13 residues in the CDR3. Looked up from germline, CDR1 is SGHTA and CDR2 is FQGNSA. The V and J ends lost 4 bases and 5 bases respectively, with 8 bases between them. The CDR3 bases are TGTGCCAGCAGCTCAAGCCAAAATGAAAAACTGTTTTTT. It specifies CASSSSQNEKLFF.

This clone has just a few counts. The V call is TRBV7-9, the J call TRBJ2-3; TRBD1 aligns across 7 bases. The CDR3 is 14 residues long. Trimming removed 5 bases from V and 6 bases from J; junction bases left unmatched: 8. Germline-derived CDR1 and CDR2 are SEHNR and FQNEAQ (reference sequence). Written as DNA, the CDR3 is TGTGCCAGCAGCCCTGAACAGGGGTTGGATACGCAGTATTTT. This codes for CASSPEQGLDTQYF.

This chain connects TRBV30 to TRBJ1-2; D is perhaps TRBD1 (5 bases). The CDR3 is made up of 11 amino acids. CDR1 and CDR2 from the germline V gene are GTSNPN and SVGIG (reference sequence). Deletions cut 2 bases from V and 7 bases from J, with 8 bases between. CDR3 amino acids: CAWSMGLGYTF. The CDR3 DNA follows: TGTGCCTGGAGTATGGGGCTTGGCTACACCTTC.

The table lists this clone with a few counts. The J gene is TRBJ2-5, the V gene TRBV10-3; 9 bases are shared with TRBD1. V dropped 11 bases and J dropped 5; count of bases not matched to a gene: 12. Per the germline V gene, CDR1 is ENHRY and CDR2 is SYGVKD. The CDR3 spans 14 residues. This chain's CDR3 is CAASPGQGQETQYF. The CDR3 region has the DNA TGTGCCGCGTCACCGGGACAGGGCCAGGAGACCCAGTACTTC.

The V and J genes are TRBV2 and TRBJ2-5; D may correspond to TRBD1 or TRBD2 (6 bases each). The CDR3 sequence is 13 residues long. The V gene lost 7 bases and the J gene lost 4 bases, with 13 bases spanning the gap. In germline, CDR1 is SNHLY, CDR2 FYNNEI. CDR3 residues: CASNGGLLETQYF. As DNA, the CDR3 is TGTGCCAGCAACGGGGGCCTTTTAGAGACCCAGTACTTC. The full variable domain, its missing parts supplied by reference TRBV2 and TRBJ2-5, is EPEVTQTPSHQVTQMGQEVILRCVPISNHLYFYWYRQILGQKVEFLVSFYNNEISEKSEIFDDQFSVERPDGSNFTLKIRSTKLEDSAMYFCASNGGLLETQYFGPGTRLLVL.

The chain links TRBV4-2 to TRBJ2-2; D may correspond to TRBD1 or TRBD2 (5 bases each). V lost 3 bases and J lost 5, with 13 bases in between. Germline V gene data show CDR1 as LGHNA and CDR2 as YNFKEQ. This CDR3 is built from 15 residues. CDR3 coding DNA: TGTGCCAGCAGCCACCGGGACCAATGGACCGGGGAGCTGTTTTTT. This gives the protein CASSHRDQWTGELFF.

V and J are TRBV20-1 and TRBJ1-1; D call uncertain. V gave up 5 bases and J gave up 6 bases, with 7 bases separating them. The germline V gene has CDR1 DFQATT and CDR2 SNEGSKA (reference sequence). CDR3 size: 10 residues. The CDR3 bases are TGCAGTGCTCGGAGGGCTGAAGCTTTCTTT. This encodes CSARRAEAFF.

The chain uses TRBV14 and TRBJ2-2, with 7 bases matching TRBD2. Germline CDR1 SGHDN, CDR2 FVKESK. This CDR3 is built from 18 residues. The J segment lost 6 bases and the V segment lost 5 bases, leaving 18 bases of the junction unmatched. The CDR3 protein is CASSGRLAAGEPPGELFF. The CDR3 nucleotides read TGTGCCAGCAGCGGACGACTAGCAGCCGGAGAACCCCCCGGGGAGCTGTTTTTT.

This clone occurred a few times. The chain is built from TRBV30 and TRBJ1-1; maybe TRBD1 (5 bases). CDR3 length: 13 amino acids. Germline values: CDR1 GTSNPN, CDR2 SVGIG (reference sequence). Trimming left V 0 bases short and J 1 base short, with 6 bases between. The DNA for the CDR3 is TGTGCCTGGAGTGTCGGGGCGAACACTGAAGCTTTCTTT. Protein sequence: CAWSVGANTEAFF.

The chain couples TRBV29-1 to TRBJ1-2; the D is unclear. Germline CDR1 is SQVTM and CDR2 is ANQGSEA. V lost 6 bases and J lost 2, with 4 bases in between. The CDR3 contains 10 residues. The CDR3 nucleotides are TGCAGCGTCGAAAACTATGGCTACACCTTC. Its protein is CSVENYGYTF.